The following is a T cell receptor beta chain sequence with its context. Its antigen remains unidentified. CD4+ cells underwent separation, giving CD45RA+ naive and CD45RA-negative memory subsets. Trimming shortened V by 4 bases and J by 7 bases, and 11 bases separated the two germline ends. Germline V lookup: CDR1 MGHDK, CDR2 SYGVNS. The CDR3 is 14 amino acids. Each sorted subset replicate got 200 ng genomic DNA, roughly 30,000 genomes. The table came from immunoSEQ multiplex PCR; TCRdb's copy has only in-frame clones and leaves some out. The profile covers more than 2 million clones, with 95% appearing a single time and about 0.13% taken by the ten largest. The data were obtained in a study of shared clonotypes between healthy human individuals. The study's findings and limits: Investigators expected sequencing depth to affect clonotype sharing among donors. Blood was the sole source, and tissue repertoires probably differ.

The material sequenced was naive CD4+ T cells sorted from blood. Subset noted: CD45RA+ positively selected. This sequence was found in a man aged 18 to 30 in good health. The J gene is TRBJ1-6, the V gene TRBV25-1; possible D gene TRBD1, 6 bases. The chain's CDR3 is CASSVTGSNSPLHF. The CDR3 nucleotides are TGTGCCAGCAGTGTTACAGGGTCAAATTCACCCCTCCACTTT.